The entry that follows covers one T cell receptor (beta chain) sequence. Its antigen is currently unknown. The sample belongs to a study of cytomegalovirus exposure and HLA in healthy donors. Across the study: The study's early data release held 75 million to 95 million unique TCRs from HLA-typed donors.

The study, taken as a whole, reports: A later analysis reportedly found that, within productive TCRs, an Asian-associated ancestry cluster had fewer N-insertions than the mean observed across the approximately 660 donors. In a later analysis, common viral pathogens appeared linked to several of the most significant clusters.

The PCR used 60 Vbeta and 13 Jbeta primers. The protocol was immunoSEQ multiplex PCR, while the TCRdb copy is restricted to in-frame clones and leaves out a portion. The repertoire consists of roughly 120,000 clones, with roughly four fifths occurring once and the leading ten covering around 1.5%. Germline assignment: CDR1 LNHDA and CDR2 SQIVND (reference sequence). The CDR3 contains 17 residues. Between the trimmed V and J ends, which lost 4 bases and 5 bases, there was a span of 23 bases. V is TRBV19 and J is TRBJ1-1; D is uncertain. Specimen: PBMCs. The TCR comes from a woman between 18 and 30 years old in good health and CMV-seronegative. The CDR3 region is CASSRYPGPAGRTEAFF. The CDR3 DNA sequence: TGTGCCAGTAGTAGATATCCGGGTCCTGCCGGTAGGACTGAAGCTTTCTTT.